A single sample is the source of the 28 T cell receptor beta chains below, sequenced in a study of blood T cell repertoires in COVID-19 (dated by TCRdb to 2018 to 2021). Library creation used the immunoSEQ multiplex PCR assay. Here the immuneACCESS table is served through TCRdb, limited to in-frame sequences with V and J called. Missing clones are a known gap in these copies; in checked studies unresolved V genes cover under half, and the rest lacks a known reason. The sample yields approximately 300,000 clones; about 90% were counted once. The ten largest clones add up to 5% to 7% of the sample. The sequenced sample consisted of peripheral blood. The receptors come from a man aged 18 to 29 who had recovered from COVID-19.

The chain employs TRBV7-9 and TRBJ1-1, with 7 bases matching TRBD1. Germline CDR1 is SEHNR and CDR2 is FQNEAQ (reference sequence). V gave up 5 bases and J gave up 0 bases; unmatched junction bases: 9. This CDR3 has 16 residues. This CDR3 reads CASSHQGDRMNTEAFF. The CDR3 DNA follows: TGTGCCAGCAGCCATCAAGGGGACAGAATGAACACTGAAGCTTTCTTT.

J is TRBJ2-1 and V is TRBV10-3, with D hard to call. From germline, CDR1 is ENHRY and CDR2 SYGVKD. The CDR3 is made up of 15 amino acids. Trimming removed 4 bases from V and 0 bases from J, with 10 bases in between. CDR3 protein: CAISGGLSSYNEQFF. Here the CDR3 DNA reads TGTGCCATCAGTGGCGGCCTGAGCTCCTACAATGAGCAGTTCTTC.

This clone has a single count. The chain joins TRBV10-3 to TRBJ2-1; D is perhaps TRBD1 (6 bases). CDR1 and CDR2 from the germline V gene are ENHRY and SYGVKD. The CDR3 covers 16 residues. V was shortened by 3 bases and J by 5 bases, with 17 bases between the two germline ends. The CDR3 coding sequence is TGTGCCATCAGTGACCGAAGGGGGAGTGTGGACAATGAGCAGTTCTTC. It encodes CAISDRRGSVDNEQFF.

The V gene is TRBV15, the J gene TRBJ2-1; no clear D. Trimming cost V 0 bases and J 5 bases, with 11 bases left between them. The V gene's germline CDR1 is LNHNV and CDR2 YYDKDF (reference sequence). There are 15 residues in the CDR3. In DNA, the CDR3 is TGTGCCACCAGCAGAGATCCGAACGGTAACAATGAGCAGTTCTTC. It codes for CATSRDPNGNNEQFF.

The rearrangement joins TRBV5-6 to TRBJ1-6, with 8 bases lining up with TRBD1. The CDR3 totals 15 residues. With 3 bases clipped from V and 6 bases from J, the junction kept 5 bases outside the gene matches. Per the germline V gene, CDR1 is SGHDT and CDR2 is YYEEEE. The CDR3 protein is CASSWGTGLNSPLHF. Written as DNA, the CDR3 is TGTGCCAGCAGCTGGGGGACAGGACTTAATTCACCCCTCCACTTT.

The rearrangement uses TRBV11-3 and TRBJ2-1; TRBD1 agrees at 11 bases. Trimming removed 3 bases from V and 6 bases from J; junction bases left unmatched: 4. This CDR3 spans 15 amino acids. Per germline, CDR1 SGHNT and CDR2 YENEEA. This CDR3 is CASSLGTGGLNEQFF. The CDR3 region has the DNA TGTGCCAGCAGCTTGGGGACAGGGGGTCTCAATGAGCAGTTCTTC.

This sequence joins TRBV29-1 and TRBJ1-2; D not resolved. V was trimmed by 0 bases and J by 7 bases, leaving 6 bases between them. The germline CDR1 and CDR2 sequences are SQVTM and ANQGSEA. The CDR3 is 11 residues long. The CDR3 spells CSVEDYGGYTF. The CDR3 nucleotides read TGCAGCGTTGAAGATTACGGTGGCTACACCTTC.

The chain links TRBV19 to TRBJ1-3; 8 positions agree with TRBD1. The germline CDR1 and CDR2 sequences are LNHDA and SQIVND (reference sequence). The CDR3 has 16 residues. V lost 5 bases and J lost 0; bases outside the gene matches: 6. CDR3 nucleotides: TGTGCCAGTAGTCCCGGGACAGGCGCCTCTGGAAACACCATATATTTT. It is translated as CASSPGTGASGNTIYF.

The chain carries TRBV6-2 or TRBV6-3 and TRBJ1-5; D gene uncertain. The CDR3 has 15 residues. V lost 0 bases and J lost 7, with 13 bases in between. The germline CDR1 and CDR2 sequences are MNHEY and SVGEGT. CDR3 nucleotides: TGTGCCAGCAGTTACTCGGGCCAGACATCACAGCCCCAGCATTTT. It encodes CASSYSGQTSQPQHF.

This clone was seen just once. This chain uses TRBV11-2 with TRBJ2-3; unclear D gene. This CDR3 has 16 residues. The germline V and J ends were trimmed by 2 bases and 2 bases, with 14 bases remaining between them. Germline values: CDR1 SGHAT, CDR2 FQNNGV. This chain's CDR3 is CASSLQASKITDTQYF. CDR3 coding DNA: TGTGCCAGCAGCTTACAAGCTAGTAAAATCACAGATACGCAGTATTTT.

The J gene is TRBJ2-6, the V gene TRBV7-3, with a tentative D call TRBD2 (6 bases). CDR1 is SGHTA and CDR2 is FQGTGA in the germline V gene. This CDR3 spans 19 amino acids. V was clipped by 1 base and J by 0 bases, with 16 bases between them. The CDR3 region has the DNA TGTGCCAGCAGCTTAAAGGGGCGGGACCGCTCCTCTGGGGCCAACGTCCTGACTTTC. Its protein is CASSLKGRDRSSGANVLTF. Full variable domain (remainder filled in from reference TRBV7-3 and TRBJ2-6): GAGVSQTPSNKVTEKGKYVELRCDPISGHTALYWYRQSLGQGPEFLIYFQGTGAADDSGLPNDRFFAVRPEGSVSTLKIQRTERGDSAVYLCASSLKGRDRSSGANVLTFGAGSRLTVL.

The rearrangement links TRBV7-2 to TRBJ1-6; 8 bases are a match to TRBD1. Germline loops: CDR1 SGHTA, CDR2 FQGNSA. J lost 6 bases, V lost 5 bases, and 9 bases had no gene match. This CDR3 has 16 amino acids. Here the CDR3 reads CASSTLGQGANSPLHF. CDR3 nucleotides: TGTGCCAGCAGCACCCTTGGGCAGGGGGCTAATTCACCCCTCCACTTT.

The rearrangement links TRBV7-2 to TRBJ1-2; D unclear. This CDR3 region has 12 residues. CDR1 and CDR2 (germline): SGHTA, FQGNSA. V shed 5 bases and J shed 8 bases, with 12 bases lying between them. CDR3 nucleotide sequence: TGTGCCAGCAGCCCGCGTGCGGGGGGCTACACCTTC. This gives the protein CASSPRAGGYTF.

CDR3 sequence: CASSPPGTGGYGYTF. The CDR3 region has the DNA TGTGCCAGCAGCCCCCCCGGGACAGGGGGCTATGGCTACACCTTC. The chain employs TRBV9 and TRBJ1-2; the match to TRBD1 covers 11 bases. CDR1 is SGDLS and CDR2 is YYNGEE in the germline V gene. The CDR3 totals 15 residues. Trimming took 4 bases from V and 4 from J; bases not matched to a gene: 6.

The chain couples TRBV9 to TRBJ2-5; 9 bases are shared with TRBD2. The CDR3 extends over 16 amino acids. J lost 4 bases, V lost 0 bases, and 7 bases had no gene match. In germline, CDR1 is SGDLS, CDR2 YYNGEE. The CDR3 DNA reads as TGTGCCAGCAGCGTAGGAAGTAGCGGGAGAGGAGAGACCCAGTACTTC. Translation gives CASSVGSSGRGETQYF.

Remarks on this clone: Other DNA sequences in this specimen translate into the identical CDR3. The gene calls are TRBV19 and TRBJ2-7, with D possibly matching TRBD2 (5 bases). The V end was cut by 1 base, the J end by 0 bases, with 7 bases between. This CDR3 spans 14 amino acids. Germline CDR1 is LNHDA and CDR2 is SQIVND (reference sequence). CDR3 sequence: CASSIGGSSYEQYF. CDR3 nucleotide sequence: TGTGCCAGTAGTATAGGCGGGTCCTCCTACGAGCAGTACTTC. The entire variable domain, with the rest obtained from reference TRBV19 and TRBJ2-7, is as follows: DGGITQSPKYLFRKEGQNVTLSCEQNLNHDAMYWYRQDPGQGLRLIYYSQIVNDFQKGDIAEGYSVSREKKESFPLTVTSAQKNPTAFYLCASSIGGSSYEQYFGPGTRLTVT.

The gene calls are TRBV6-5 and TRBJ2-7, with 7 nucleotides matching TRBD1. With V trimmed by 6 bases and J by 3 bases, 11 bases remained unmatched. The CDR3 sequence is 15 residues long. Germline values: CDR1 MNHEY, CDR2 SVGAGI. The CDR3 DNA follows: TGTGCCAGCAGCTCGCCTCCACAGGGGATCTACGAGCAGTACTTC. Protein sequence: CASSSPPQGIYEQYF.

The CDR3 DNA reads as TGTGCCAGCAGAGCAGGGGGCCCAAACACTGAAGCTTTCTTT. This sequence encodes CASRAGGPNTEAFF. This sequence joins TRBV27 and TRBJ1-1, with TRBD1 matching over 8 bases. Trimming removed 6 bases from V and 2 bases from J; junction bases left unmatched: 5. Germline CDR1 and CDR2: MNHEY and SMNVEV (reference sequence). CDR3 size: 14 residues.

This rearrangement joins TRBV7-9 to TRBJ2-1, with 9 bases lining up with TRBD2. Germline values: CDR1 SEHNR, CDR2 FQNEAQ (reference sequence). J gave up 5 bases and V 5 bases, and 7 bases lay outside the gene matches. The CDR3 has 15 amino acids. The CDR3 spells CASSPRTSDHNEQFF. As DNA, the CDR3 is TGTGCCAGCAGCCCCCGGACTAGCGACCACAATGAGCAGTTCTTC.

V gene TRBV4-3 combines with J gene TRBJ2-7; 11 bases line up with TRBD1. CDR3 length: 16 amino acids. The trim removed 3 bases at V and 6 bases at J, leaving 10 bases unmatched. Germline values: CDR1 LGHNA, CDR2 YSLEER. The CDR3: CASSHPPGTGGGEQYF. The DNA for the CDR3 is TGCGCCAGCAGCCACCCCCCCGGGACAGGGGGTGGCGAGCAGTACTTC.

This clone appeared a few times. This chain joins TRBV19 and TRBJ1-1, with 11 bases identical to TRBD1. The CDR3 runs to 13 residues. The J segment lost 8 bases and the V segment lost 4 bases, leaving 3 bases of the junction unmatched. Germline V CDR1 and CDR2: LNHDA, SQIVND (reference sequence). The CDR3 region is CASSTGTGGEAFF. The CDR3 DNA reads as TGTGCCAGTAGTACAGGGACAGGGGGAGAAGCTTTCTTT.

DNA of the CDR3: TGCGCCAGCAGCTTGTCATCAGGGGAAGAGACCCAGTACTTC. It encodes CASSLSSGEETQYF. This rearrangement joins TRBV5-1 to TRBJ2-5, with D possibly matching TRBD1 (6 bases). The CDR3 is 14 amino acids. The germline V gene encodes CDR1 SGHRS and CDR2 YFSETQ. V was cut by 1 base and J by 3 bases, with 10 bases left in between.

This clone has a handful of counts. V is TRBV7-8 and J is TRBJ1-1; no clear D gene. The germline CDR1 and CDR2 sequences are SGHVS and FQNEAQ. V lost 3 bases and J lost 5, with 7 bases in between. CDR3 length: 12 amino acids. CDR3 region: CASSFGETEAFF. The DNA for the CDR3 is TGTGCCAGCAGCTTCGGGGAGACTGAAGCTTTCTTT.

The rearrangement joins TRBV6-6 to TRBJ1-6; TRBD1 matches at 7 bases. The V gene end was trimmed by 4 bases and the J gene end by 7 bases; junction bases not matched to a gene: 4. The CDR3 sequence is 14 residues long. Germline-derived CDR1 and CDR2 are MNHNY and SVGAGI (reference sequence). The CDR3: CASSSGTVNSPLHF. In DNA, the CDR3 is TGTGCCAGCAGTTCGGGGACAGTCAATTCACCCCTCCACTTT.

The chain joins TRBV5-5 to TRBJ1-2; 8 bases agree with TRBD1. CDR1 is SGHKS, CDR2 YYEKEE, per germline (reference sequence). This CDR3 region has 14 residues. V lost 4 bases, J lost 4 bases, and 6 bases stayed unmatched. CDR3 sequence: CASSPGQDFYGYTF. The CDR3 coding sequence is TGTGCCAGCAGCCCGGGACAGGACTTCTATGGCTACACCTTC.

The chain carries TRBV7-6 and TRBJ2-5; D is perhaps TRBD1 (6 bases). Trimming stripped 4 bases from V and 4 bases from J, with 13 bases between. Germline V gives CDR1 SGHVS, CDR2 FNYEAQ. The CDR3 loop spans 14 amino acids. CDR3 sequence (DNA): TGTGCCAGCAGCTGGACCCGAGGGGGAGAGACCCAGTACTTC. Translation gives CASSWTRGGETQYF.

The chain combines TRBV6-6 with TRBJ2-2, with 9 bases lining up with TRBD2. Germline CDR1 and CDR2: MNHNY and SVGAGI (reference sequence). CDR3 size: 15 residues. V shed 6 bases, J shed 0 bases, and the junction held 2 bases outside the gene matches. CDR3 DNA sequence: TGTGCCAGCAGGCGGACTAGCGCGAACACCGGGGAGCTGTTTTTT. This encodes CASRRTSANTGELFF.

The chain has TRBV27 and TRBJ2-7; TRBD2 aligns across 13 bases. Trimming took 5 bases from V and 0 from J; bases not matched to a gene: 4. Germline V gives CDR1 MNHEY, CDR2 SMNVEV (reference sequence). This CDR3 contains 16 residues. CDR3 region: CASSAGLAGVSYEQYF. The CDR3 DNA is TGTGCCAGCAGTGCCGGACTAGCGGGAGTCTCCTACGAGCAGTACTTC.